This is a list of T cell receptor beta chains from one sample in a study of human T cells and chemical hapten exposure. MiXCR, run by TCRdb on the RACE reads, gives a single entry per CDR3 protein. The sample has about 82,000 distinct CDR3 sequences, over 6.5% seen once; the top ten hold more than 1.5%. Sequences were obtained from whole blood. The source of these receptors is a male donor in good health. Some clones in this sample may be carry-over from other donors' samples. CDR3s include the opening cysteine and the closing phenylalanine or tryptophan. Each record gives: CDR3 protein, CDR3 DNA, clone size, V gene, J gene, D gene. D genes are given only for firm matches. Where a row states a size, it is once, few, many or the class of an expanded clone; other rows omit it.

CDR3: CSANSGGGYEQYF
DNA: TGCAGTGCCAACAGTGGAGGAGGCTACGAGCAGTACTTC
size: once
V: TRBV20-1
J: TRBJ2-7
D: -

CDR3: CASTPEIRREQYF
DNA: TGTGCCAGCACCCCGGAAATTCGTAGGGAGCAGTACTTC
size: -
V: TRBV6-1
J: TRBJ2-7
D: -

CDR3: CASSYKWSSHTEAFF
DNA: TGTGCCAGCAGTTACAAGTGGTCGTCACACACTGAAGCTTTCTTT
size: few
V: TRBV27
J: TRBJ1-1
D: -

CDR3: CSVTGPGEKLFF
DNA: TGCAGCGTTACGGGGCCGGGGGAAAAACTGTTTTTT
size: few
V: TRBV29-1
J: TRBJ1-4
D: -

CDR3: CASSLKKIGEQFF
DNA: TGTGCCAGCAGCTTAAAAAAAATCGGTGAGCAGTTCTTC
size: many
V: TRBV7-9
J: TRBJ2-1
D: -

CDR3: CASSQGVAYEQYF
DNA: TGTGCCAGCAGCCAGGGGGTCGCATACGAGCAGTACTTC
size: -
V: TRBV14
J: TRBJ2-7
D: -

CDR3: CASSQAGLNTEAFF
DNA: TGCGCCAGCAGCCAAGCTGGGTTAAACACTGAAGCTTTCTTT
size: many
V: TRBV4-3
J: TRBJ1-1
D: -

CDR3: CASSPQTGQGYTEAFF
DNA: TGTGCCAGCAGCCCACAAACGGGACAGGGTTACACTGAAGCTTTCTTT
size: -
V: TRBV7-9
J: TRBJ1-1
D: TRBD1

CDR3: CASSERTGPGTSGRINEQFF
DNA: TGTGCCAGCAGTGAACGGACAGGACCCGGGACTAGCGGGAGGATCAATGAGCAGTTCTTC
size: -
V: TRBV2
J: TRBJ2-1
D: TRBD2

CDR3: CASSPEGGNQPQHF
DNA: TGTGCCAGCAGCCCCGAGGGGGGCAATCAGCCCCAGCATTTT
size: few
V: TRBV2
J: TRBJ1-5
D: -

CDR3: CASSIGSGSSYEQYF
DNA: TGTGCCAGTAGTATAGGGAGCGGGTCGTCCTACGAGCAGTACTTC
size: few
V: TRBV19
J: TRBJ2-7
D: -

CDR3: CSAGETGGSYEQYF
DNA: TGCAGTGCTGGAGAGACAGGGGGCTCCTACGAGCAGTACTTC
size: few
V: TRBV20-1
J: TRBJ2-7
D: TRBD1

CDR3: CASSPRGLANQPQHF
DNA: TGTGCCAGCAGCCCGAGGGGGCTGGCCAATCAGCCCCAGCATTTT
size: many
V: TRBV7-2
J: TRBJ1-5
D: TRBD1

CDR3: CASSPVLAGDEQYF
DNA: TGTGCCAGCAGCCCAGTGCTAGCGGGAGACGAGCAGTACTTC
size: -
V: TRBV3-1
J: TRBJ2-7
D: TRBD2

CDR3: CASGTAGSGNTIYF
DNA: TGCGCCAGCGGGACAGCCGGCTCTGGAAACACCATATATTTT
size: many
V: TRBV10-2
J: TRBJ1-3
D: TRBD1

CDR3: CASSGTSGGANEQFF
DNA: TGTGCCAGCAGTGGGACTAGCGGGGGGGCCAATGAGCAGTTCTTC
size: medium-sized
V: TRBV6-4
J: TRBJ2-1
D: TRBD2

CDR3: CASSQDGAEAFF
DNA: TGTGCCAGCAGCCAAGACGGGGCTGAAGCTTTCTTT
size: few
V: TRBV3-1
J: TRBJ1-1
D: -

CDR3: CASSSSAHGTSSYEQYF
DNA: TGTGCCAGCAGTTCATCTGCCCACGGGACCAGCTCCTACGAGCAGTACTTC
size: -
V: TRBV6-2/TRBV6-3
J: TRBJ2-7
D: -

CDR3: CSARSASGVYEQYF
DNA: TGCAGTGCTAGGTCGGCTAGCGGGGTATACGAGCAGTACTTC
size: few
V: TRBV20-1
J: TRBJ2-7
D: TRBD2

CDR3: CAYGRYGYTF
DNA: TGTGCCTACGGACGCTATGGCTACACCTTC
size: few
V: TRBV30
J: TRBJ1-2
D: -

CDR3: CSVDRYRSEAFF
DNA: TGCAGCGTTGATAGGTACAGAAGTGAAGCTTTCTTT
size: few
V: TRBV29-1
J: TRBJ1-1
D: -

CDR3: CASSEHGYEQYF
DNA: TGTGCCAGCAGTGAACACGGGTACGAGCAGTACTTC
size: few
V: TRBV25-1
J: TRBJ2-7
D: -

CDR3: CASSRGAGQYF
DNA: TGTGCCAGCAGTCGGGGGGCAGGGCAGTATTTT
size: few
V: TRBV28
J: TRBJ2-3
D: -

CDR3: CSARVSGTDTQYF
DNA: TGCAGTGCTAGAGTTAGCGGAACAGATACGCAGTATTTT
size: few
V: TRBV20-1
J: TRBJ2-3
D: -

CDR3: CASSLRDGNYGYTF
DNA: TGTGCCAGCAGTTTGCGGGACGGTAACTATGGCTACACCTTC
size: -
V: TRBV6-6
J: TRBJ1-2
D: -

CDR3: CASSLGEGVGKNIQYF
DNA: TGTGCCAGCAGCTTAGGGGAGGGCGTCGGAAAAAACATTCAGTACTTC
size: few
V: TRBV11-2
J: TRBJ2-4
D: TRBD2

CDR3: CASSPPAAAAYEQYF
DNA: TGTGCCAGCAGCCCGCCGGCGGCGGCAGCCTACGAGCAGTACTTC
size: many
V: TRBV7-2
J: TRBJ2-7
D: -

CDR3: CASRPTGTDTQYF
DNA: TGTGCTAGTCGGCCGACAGGCACAGATACGCAGTATTTT
size: few
V: TRBV12-5
J: TRBJ2-3
D: -

CDR3: CASSLSRPQANYGYTF
DNA: TGTGCCAGCAGCTTGTCGAGACCCCAAGCTAACTATGGCTACACCTTC
size: few
V: TRBV6-6
J: TRBJ1-2
D: -

CDR3: CASSEARQGGATQYF
DNA: TGTGCCAGCAGTGAAGCGCGGCAGGGCGGCGCTACGCAGTATTTT
size: many
V: TRBV2
J: TRBJ2-3
D: -

CDR3: CASTTRTSWGYGYTF
DNA: TGTGCCAGCACCACCCGGACATCCTGGGGCTATGGCTACACCTTC
size: few
V: TRBV6-5
J: TRBJ1-2
D: -

CDR3: CASRVAGGQETQYF
DNA: TGCGCCAGCAGAGTAGCGGGGGGCCAAGAGACCCAGTACTTC
size: once
V: TRBV5-1
J: TRBJ2-5
D: TRBD2

CDR3: CASSRHLNEVGAYEQYF
DNA: TGTGCCAGCAGCCGCCATCTGAACGAGGTGGGCGCCTACGAGCAGTACTTC
size: -
V: TRBV6-5
J: TRBJ2-7
D: -

CDR3: CASSTGDSLLYEQYF
DNA: TGTGCCAGTAGTACCGGAGACAGTTTGCTCTACGAGCAGTACTTC
size: few
V: TRBV19
J: TRBJ2-7
D: -

CDR3: CASNRDSNYGYTF
DNA: TGTGCCAGCAATCGGGACAGTAACTATGGCTACACCTTC
size: few
V: TRBV7-2
J: TRBJ1-2
D: TRBD1

CDR3: CASSLEGSGRGRWNEQFF
DNA: TGCGCCAGCAGCTTGGAGGGTAGCGGGAGGGGTAGGTGGAATGAGCAGTTCTTC
size: many
V: TRBV5-1
J: TRBJ2-1
D: TRBD2

CDR3: CASSYVGVNQPQHF
DNA: TGTGCCAGCAGTTACGTTGGGGTAAATCAGCCCCAGCATTTT
size: few
V: TRBV6-5
J: TRBJ1-5
D: -

CDR3: CATSEEDEQFF
DNA: TGTGCCACCAGTGAGGAGGATGAGCAGTTCTTC
size: few
V: TRBV24-1
J: TRBJ2-1
D: -

CDR3: CASSLTGGHTEAFF
DNA: TGCGCCAGCAGCTTGACAGGGGGCCACACTGAAGCTTTCTTT
size: many
V: TRBV5-1
J: TRBJ1-1
D: TRBD1

CDR3: CASGLGSGGVADTQYF
DNA: TGTGCTAGTGGCCTCGGTAGCGGGGGTGTGGCAGATACGCAGTATTTT
size: -
V: TRBV12-5
J: TRBJ2-3
D: TRBD2

CDR3: CASSPGTVSSYNEQFF
DNA: TGTGCCAGCAGCCCCGGGACGGTAAGCTCCTACAATGAGCAGTTCTTC
size: few
V: TRBV6-6
J: TRBJ2-1
D: -

CDR3: CASSLPGTDTQYF
DNA: TGTGCCAGCAGCTTACCCGGCACAGATACGCAGTATTTT
size: many
V: TRBV7-2
J: TRBJ2-3
D: -

CDR3: CAWSVGQGSNQPQHF
DNA: TGTGCCTGGAGTGTAGGACAGGGGAGCAATCAGCCCCAGCATTTT
size: -
V: TRBV30
J: TRBJ1-5
D: TRBD1

CDR3: CSVERDRVGELFF
DNA: TGCAGCGTTGAACGGGACAGGGTGGGGGAGCTGTTTTTT
size: many
V: TRBV29-1
J: TRBJ2-2
D: TRBD1

CDR3: CSARDEFRTKPFEQFF
DNA: TGCAGTGCTAGAGATGAGTTTCGGACTAAGCCCTTTGAGCAGTTCTTC
size: few
V: TRBV20-1
J: TRBJ2-1
D: -

CDR3: CSARAPYWTEAVRSYNSPLHF
DNA: TGCAGTGCTAGAGCGCCTTATTGGACTGAGGCCGTTAGGTCCTATAATTCACCCCTCCACTTT
size: -
V: TRBV20-1
J: TRBJ1-6
D: -

CDR3: CSAFDTRNTEAFF
DNA: TGCAGTGCTTTTGACACTCGGAACACTGAAGCTTTCTTT
size: -
V: TRBV20-1
J: TRBJ1-1
D: -

CDR3: CASSPGTSGRETQYF
DNA: TGTGCCAGCAGCCCGGGGACTAGCGGGAGGGAGACCCAGTACTTC
size: few
V: TRBV12-3/TRBV12-4
J: TRBJ2-5
D: TRBD2

CDR3: CASSQEWRLAGGKLADTQYF
DNA: TGTGCCAGCAGCCAAGAATGGCGTCTAGCGGGAGGGAAGTTGGCAGATACGCAGTATTTT
size: few
V: TRBV14
J: TRBJ2-3
D: TRBD2

CDR3: CASSPTLAGGTDTQYF
DNA: TGTGCCAGCTCACCCACCCTAGCGGGAGGCACAGATACGCAGTATTTT
size: -
V: TRBV18
J: TRBJ2-3
D: TRBD2

CDR3: CASSPSRAYNSPLHF
DNA: TGTGCCAGCAGTCCGTCCCGTGCCTATAATTCACCCCTCCACTTT
size: -
V: TRBV27
J: TRBJ1-6
D: -

CDR3: CASSYGLGVSEAFF
DNA: TGTGCCAGCAGTTACGGGTTAGGAGTTTCTGAAGCTTTCTTT
size: -
V: TRBV6-2/TRBV6-3
J: TRBJ1-1
D: -